These 28 T cell receptor beta chains were sequenced from one sample in a study of shared clonotypes between healthy human individuals. The repertoire was sequenced with immunoSEQ multiplex PCR; TCRdb's copy has only in-frame clones and lacks some. Altogether 150,000 to 200,000 clones are present, 85% to 95% being singletons, with the ten largest covering about 0.07%. The sequenced sample consisted of naive CD4+ T cells sorted from blood. Specified subset: CD45RA+ positively selected. All receptors derive from a woman between 25 and 40 years old in good health.

The chain joins TRBV5-1 to TRBJ1-6, with a possible D match to TRBD1 (5 bases). Trimming took 0 bases from V and 10 from J, leaving 14 bases between them. The CDR3 totals 15 residues. Germline V gene data show CDR1 as SGHRS and CDR2 as YFSETQ. The CDR3 nucleotides are TGCGCCAGCAGCTTGGCCCAGGGTGATCGGTCACCCCTCCACTTT. This sequence encodes CASSLAQGDRSPLHF.

This clone was counted once. The chain carries TRBV28 and TRBJ1-2; D call uncertain. The CDR3 length is 9 residues. CDR1 MDHEN and CDR2 SYDVKM come from the germline V gene. Trimming cost V 9 bases and J 5 bases, with 4 bases left between them. The CDR3 here is CASGYGYTF. Written as DNA, the CDR3 is TGTGCCAGTGGTTATGGCTACACCTTC.

This chain links TRBV18 with TRBJ1-2, with 7 bases lining up with TRBD1. Germline CDR1 and CDR2: KGHSH and LQKENI. Trimming removed 1 base from V and 3 bases from J; junction bases left unmatched: 8. This CDR3 region has 16 residues. The CDR3 sequence: CASSPRTGDGDYGYTF. CDR3 nucleotide sequence: TGTGCCAGCTCACCACGGACAGGAGACGGGGACTATGGCTACACCTTC.

The V call is TRBV18, the J call TRBJ2-7, with D possibly called TRBD1 or TRBD2 (5 bases each). Per germline, CDR1 KGHSH and CDR2 LQKENI. CDR3 length: 17 amino acids. The V end was cut by 3 bases, the J end by 2 bases, with 20 bases between. CDR3 in amino acids: CASSPPPGSPGTYEQYF. Here the CDR3 DNA reads TGTGCCAGCTCACCCCCACCAGGGTCGCCGGGAACCTACGAGCAGTACTTC.

The chain has TRBV5-1 and TRBJ2-2; 8 bases are a match to TRBD1. Germline CDR1 reads SGHRS; CDR2 reads YFSETQ. This CDR3 contains 15 residues. The ends lost 4 bases at V and 5 bases at J; junction bases unmatched: 7. CDR3 DNA sequence: TGCGCCAGCAGCGCAGGGGGCAGTTGGACCGGGGAGCTGTTTTTT. This translates into CASSAGGSWTGELFF.

The rearrangement joins TRBV19 to TRBJ1-2; TRBD1 might be the D (6 bases). The CDR3 has 17 residues. Per the germline V gene, CDR1 is LNHDA and CDR2 is SQIVND (reference sequence). V shed 2 bases and J shed 0 bases, with 16 bases lying between them. The CDR3 bases are TGTGCCAGTAGTATACAACCGGGGGGCTCCGCTAACTATGGCTACACCTTC. Its translation is CASSIQPGGSANYGYTF.

This sequence joins TRBV19 and TRBJ2-7; TRBD1 might be the D (5 bases). The CDR3 contains 15 residues. Trimming removed 2 bases from V and 3 bases from J, with 14 bases in between. Germline V gene sequence: CDR1 LNHDA, CDR2 SQIVND (reference sequence). The CDR3 sequence: CASSIRQGRGYEQYF. The CDR3 coding sequence is TGTGCCAGTAGTATAAGGCAGGGCCGTGGCTACGAGCAGTACTTC.

The chain couples TRBV10-1 to TRBJ1-1, with TRBD1 identical over 9 bases. The CDR3 covers 15 residues. In germline, CDR1 is WNHNN, CDR2 SYGVQD (reference sequence). V shed 3 bases and J 4 bases; nucleotides not matched to a gene: 6. The CDR3 DNA reads as TGCGCCAGCAGTGAATCAGGGACAGGGACCACTGAAGCTTTCTTT. This translates into CASSESGTGTTEAFF.

The rearrangement uses TRBV5-4 and TRBJ1-2, with a possible D match to TRBD1 (5 bases). CDR3 length: 16 amino acids. Germline CDR1 reads SGHNT; CDR2 reads YYREEE (reference sequence). Trimming cost V 1 base and J 4 bases, with 17 bases left between them. The DNA of the CDR3 is TGTGCCAGCAGCTTGAATGGGGCAGGGCTTCTCTATGGCTACACCTTC. Translated: CASSLNGAGLLYGYTF.

The chain carries TRBV7-8 and TRBJ1-2; D is ambiguous. The CDR3 sequence is 14 residues long. Germline CDR1 reads SGHVS; CDR2 reads FQNEAQ. With 4 bases removed from V and 7 bases from J, the gap between germline ends came to 16 bases. CDR3 sequence (DNA): TGTGCCAGCAGCTCCATTGGGTGGAATTCTGGCTACACCTTC. As protein: CASSSIGWNSGYTF.

The chain joins TRBV6-1 to TRBJ2-7; D unresolved. The CDR3 has 11 amino acids. Per the germline V gene, CDR1 is MNHNS and CDR2 is SASEGT. V lost 7 bases, J lost 3 bases, and 7 bases lay in between. In nucleotides, the CDR3 is TGTGCCAGCACGGTCTACTACGAGCAGTACTTC. This encodes CASTVYYEQYF.

This chain uses TRBV5-1 with TRBJ2-5; 8 positions match TRBD1. TRBJ2-7 explains the end of the DNA better; the J call may be wrong. Looked up from germline, CDR1 is SGHRS and CDR2 is YFSETQ. The CDR3 runs 16 residues. In DNA, the CDR3 is TGCGCCAGCAGCGGTATCGGGGACAGGTTCACCTACGAGCAGTACTTC. Translated: CASSGIGDRFTYEQYF.

The chain couples TRBV7-9 to TRBJ1-2; TRBD1 matches 8 bases. The CDR3 is 17 amino acids. After removal of 4 bases from V and 4 bases from J, the junction contained 14 bases not matched to a gene. Germline CDR1 is SEHNR and CDR2 is FQNEAQ (reference sequence). As DNA, the CDR3 is TGTGCCAGCAGCTCAAGAAACCGGGACAGGCCCTCCTATGGCTACACCTTC. This sequence encodes CASSSRNRDRPSYGYTF.

CDR3 sequence reads: CASSQEYGTSGTSSYEQYF. As DNA, the CDR3 is TGTGCCAGCAGCCAAGAATACGGGACTAGCGGGACAAGCTCCTACGAGCAGTACTTC. The chain carries TRBV4-2 and TRBJ2-7; 13 bases fit TRBD2. Germline-derived CDR1 and CDR2 are LGHNA and YNFKEQ. The CDR3 sequence is 19 residues long. The V segment lost 0 bases and the J segment 0 bases; nucleotides outside the gene matches: 8.

This clone was picked up one time. This sequence joins TRBV10-2 and TRBJ2-1; D may correspond to TRBD1 or TRBD2 (5 bases each). Germline V gene sequence: CDR1 WSHSY, CDR2 SAAADI. The CDR3 has 14 residues. V lost 2 bases and J lost 8, with 13 bases in between. CDR3 sequence reads: CASSERGAGHEQFF. The DNA of the CDR3 is TGCGCCAGCAGTGAGAGAGGGGCGGGTCATGAGCAGTTCTTC.

The chain uses TRBV4-2 and TRBJ2-7, with 8 bases aligning to TRBD2. Germline V gives CDR1 LGHNA, CDR2 YNFKEQ. The length of the CDR3 is 15 residues. V shed 0 bases and J 3 bases; nucleotides not matched to a gene: 4. The CDR3 sequence: CASSQDLLAVYEQYF. The CDR3 bases are TGTGCCAGCAGCCAAGATCTACTAGCGGTCTACGAGCAGTACTTC.

This clone appeared a few times. V gene TRBV7-8 combines with J gene TRBJ2-7; possibly TRBD2 for D (6 bases). Germline V lookup: CDR1 SGHVS, CDR2 FQNEAQ. The CDR3 loop spans 15 amino acids. V lost 1 base, J lost 5 bases, and 15 bases lay in between. CDR3 DNA: TGTGCCAGCAGCTTAGGGGTCGGGAGCCACCACGAGCAGTACTTC. As protein: CASSLGVGSHHEQYF.

This sequence joins TRBV28 and TRBJ2-7, with D possibly TRBD2 on 5 matching bases. This CDR3 region has 15 residues. V was shortened by 5 bases and J by 3 bases, with 17 bases between the two germline ends. Germline V CDR1 and CDR2: MDHEN, SYDVKM. CDR3 bases: TGTGCCAGCAGTCTAGGACTGCCGGTTTACTACGAGCAGTACTTC. As protein: CASSLGLPVYYEQYF.

The J gene is TRBJ1-2, the V gene TRBV27, with 7 bases lining up with TRBD1. Losses at the gene ends were 6 bases for V and 8 bases for J; bases not matched to a gene: 9. The CDR3 covers 13 residues. Germline values: CDR1 MNHEY, CDR2 SMNVEV (reference sequence). In nucleotides, the CDR3 is TGTGCCAGCAGACCTACAGGGGTTAGGGGCTACACCTTC. As protein: CASRPTGVRGYTF.

The chain employs TRBV2 and TRBJ2-7; tentative D call: TRBD2 (6 bases). This CDR3 contains 14 residues. The V end lost 11 bases, the J end lost 9 bases, and 26 bases lay between the germline ends. Germline loops: CDR1 SNHLY, CDR2 FYNNEI. The DNA of the CDR3 is TGTGCCTGTAAAAGGGGCGGGGACCAAGTCGGGCAGTACTTC. Amino acids: CACKRGGDQVGQYF.

The chain is built from TRBV6-5 and TRBJ1-3; no definite D call. From germline, CDR1 is MNHEY and CDR2 SVGAGI. V lost 0 bases and J lost 0, with 9 bases in between. This CDR3 region has 16 residues. CDR3 loop: CASSYSAGYSGNTIYF. DNA for the CDR3: TGTGCCAGCAGTTACTCCGCAGGATACTCTGGAAACACCATATATTTT.

The chain has TRBV19 and TRBJ2-7, with D possibly being TRBD1 (5 bases). V shed 6 bases and J shed 5 bases, with 8 bases lying between them. CDR1 is LNHDA and CDR2 is SQIVND in the germline V gene (reference sequence). The CDR3 totals 11 residues. The CDR3 DNA follows: TGTGCCAGTAGAGCAGGGCACGAGCAGTACTTC. It is translated as CASRAGHEQYF.

The chain has TRBV6-5 and TRBJ1-1; D not certain. The germline V gene encodes CDR1 MNHEY and CDR2 SVGAGI. The CDR3 length is 11 residues. Trimming removed 6 bases from V and 7 bases from J, with 9 bases in between. CDR3 residues: CASSSNLEAFF. CDR3 bases: TGTGCCAGCAGCTCGAACCTTGAAGCTTTCTTT.

This chain joins TRBV7-2 and TRBJ2-1, with D perhaps TRBD2 (6 bases). The CDR3 is 16 residues long. V gave up 5 bases and J gave up 5 bases, with 19 bases separating them. The V gene's germline CDR1 is SGHTA and CDR2 FQGNSA. As DNA, the CDR3 is TGTGCCAGCAGCCCGAAGACTAGATTAGTAGACAATGAGCAGTTCTTC. Encoded protein: CASSPKTRLVDNEQFF.

This clone was found once. The V and J genes are TRBV6-7 and TRBJ1-1; tentative D call: TRBD1 (6 bases). TRBV6-7 is noted as an ORF with a role that remains uncertain. The V and J ends lost 4 bases and 0 bases respectively, with 9 bases between them. The CDR3 covers 14 residues. CDR3 DNA: TGTGCCAGCAGTTCGCGACAGGTGAACACTGAAGCTTTCTTT. This translates into CASSSRQVNTEAFF.

The chain has TRBV7-8 and TRBJ2-2; D unresolved. Germline V gene data show CDR1 as SGHVS and CDR2 as FQNEAQ. The ends were cut back, 1 base at V and 7 bases at J, with 10 bases in the middle. This CDR3 region has 14 residues. The CDR3 nucleotides read TGTGCCAGCAGCTTAGTTTTTGCGGACGGGGAGCTGTTTTTT. This codes for CASSLVFADGELFF.

This sequence joins TRBV11-2 and TRBJ2-1; 9 bases are shared with TRBD1. Germline lookup yields CDR1 SGHAT and CDR2 FQNNGV. The ends lost 2 bases at V and 3 bases at J; junction bases unmatched: 2. The CDR3 totals 15 residues. CDR3 in amino acids: CASSLRDRVYNEQFF. The DNA for the CDR3 is TGTGCCAGCAGCTTACGGGACAGGGTCTACAATGAGCAGTTCTTC.

This chain links TRBV7-7 with TRBJ2-3, with D tentatively TRBD1 (6 bases). The CDR3 is 14 amino acids. The germline V gene has CDR1 SSHAT and CDR2 FNYEAQ (reference sequence). Trimming cost V 5 bases and J 6 bases, with 15 bases left between them. The CDR3, as DNA: TGTGCCAGCAGCATTCAGGGGATGGGGGATACGCAGTATTTT. This translates into CASSIQGMGDTQYF.